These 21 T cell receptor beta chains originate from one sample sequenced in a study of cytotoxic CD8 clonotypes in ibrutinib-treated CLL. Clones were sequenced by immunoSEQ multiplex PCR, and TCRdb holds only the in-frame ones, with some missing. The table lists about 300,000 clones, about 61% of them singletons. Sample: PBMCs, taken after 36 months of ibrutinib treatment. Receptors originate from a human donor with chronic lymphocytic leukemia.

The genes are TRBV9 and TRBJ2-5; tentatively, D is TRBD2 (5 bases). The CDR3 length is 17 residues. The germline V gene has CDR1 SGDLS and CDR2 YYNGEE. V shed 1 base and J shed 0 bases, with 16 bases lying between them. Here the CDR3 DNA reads TGTGCCAGCAGCGTAAACCCCGGGATTAAGTACCAAGAGACCCAGTACTTC. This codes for CASSVNPGIKYQETQYF.

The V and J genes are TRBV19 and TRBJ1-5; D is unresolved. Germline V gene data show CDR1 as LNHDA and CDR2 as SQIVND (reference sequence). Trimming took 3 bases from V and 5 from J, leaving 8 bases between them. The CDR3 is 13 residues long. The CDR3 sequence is CASSIGPYQPQHF. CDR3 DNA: TGTGCCAGTAGTATCGGACCGTATCAGCCCCAGCATTTT.

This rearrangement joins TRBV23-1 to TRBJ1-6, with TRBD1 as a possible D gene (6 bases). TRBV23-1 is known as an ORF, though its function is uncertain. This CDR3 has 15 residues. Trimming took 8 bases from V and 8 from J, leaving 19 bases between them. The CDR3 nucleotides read TGCGCCAGCGGCAATCAGGGGCCGGATCATTCACCCCTCCACTTT. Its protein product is CASGNQGPDHSPLHF.

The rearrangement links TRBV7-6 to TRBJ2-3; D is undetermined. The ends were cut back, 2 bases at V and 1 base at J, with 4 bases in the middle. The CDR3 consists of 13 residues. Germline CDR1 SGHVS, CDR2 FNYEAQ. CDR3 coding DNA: TGTGCCAGCAGCTTACTCCGCACAGATACGCAGTATTTT. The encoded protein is CASSLLRTDTQYF.

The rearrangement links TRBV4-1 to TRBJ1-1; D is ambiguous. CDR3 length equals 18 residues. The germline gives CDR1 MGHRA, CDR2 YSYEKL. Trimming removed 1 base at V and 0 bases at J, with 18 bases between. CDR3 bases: TGCGCCAGCAGCCAAGGAGTGCGAATAGGGCAGTTGAACACTGAAGCTTTCTTT. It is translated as CASSQGVRIGQLNTEAFF.

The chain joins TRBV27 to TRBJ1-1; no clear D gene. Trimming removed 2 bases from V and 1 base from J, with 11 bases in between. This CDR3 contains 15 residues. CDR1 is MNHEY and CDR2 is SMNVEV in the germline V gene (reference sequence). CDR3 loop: CASSLNVGGNTEAFF. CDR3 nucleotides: TGTGCCAGCAGTTTAAACGTTGGAGGGAACACTGAAGCTTTCTTT.

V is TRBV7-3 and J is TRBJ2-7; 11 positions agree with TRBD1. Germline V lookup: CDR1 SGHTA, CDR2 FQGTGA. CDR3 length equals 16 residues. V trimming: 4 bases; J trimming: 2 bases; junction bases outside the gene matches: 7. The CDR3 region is CASSSQEGQGAYEQYF. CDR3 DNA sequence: TGTGCCAGCAGCTCCCAAGAGGGACAGGGGGCCTACGAGCAGTACTTC.

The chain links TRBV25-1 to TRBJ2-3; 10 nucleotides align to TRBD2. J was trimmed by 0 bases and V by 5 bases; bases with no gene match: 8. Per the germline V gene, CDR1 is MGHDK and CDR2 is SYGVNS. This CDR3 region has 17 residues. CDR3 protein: CASSPKREGPSTDTQYF. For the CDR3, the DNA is TGTGCCAGCAGTCCGAAGCGGGAGGGCCCTAGCACAGATACGCAGTATTTT.

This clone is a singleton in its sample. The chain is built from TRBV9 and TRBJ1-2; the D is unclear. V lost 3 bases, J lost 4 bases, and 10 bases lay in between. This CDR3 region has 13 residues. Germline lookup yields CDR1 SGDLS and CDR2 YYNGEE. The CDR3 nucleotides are TGTGCCAGCAGCGACAGTAGGTTCTATGGCTACACCTTC. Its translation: CASSDSRFYGYTF.

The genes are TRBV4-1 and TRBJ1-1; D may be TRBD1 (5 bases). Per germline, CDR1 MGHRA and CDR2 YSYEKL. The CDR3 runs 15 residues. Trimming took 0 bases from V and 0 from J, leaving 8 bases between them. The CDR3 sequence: CASSQDLTVNTEAFF. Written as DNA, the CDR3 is TGCGCCAGCAGCCAAGACTTGACAGTGAACACTGAAGCTTTCTTT.

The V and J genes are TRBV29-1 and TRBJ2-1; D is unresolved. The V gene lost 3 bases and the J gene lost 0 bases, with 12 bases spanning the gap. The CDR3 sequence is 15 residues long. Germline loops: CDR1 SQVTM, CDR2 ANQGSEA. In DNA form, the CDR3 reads TGCAGCGTTGACGGGCGTACGAGCTCCTACAATGAGCAGTTCTTC. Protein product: CSVDGRTSSYNEQFF.

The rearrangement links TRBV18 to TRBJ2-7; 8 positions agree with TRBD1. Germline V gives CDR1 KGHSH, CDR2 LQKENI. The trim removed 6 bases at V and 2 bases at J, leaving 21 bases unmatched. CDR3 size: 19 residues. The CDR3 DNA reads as TGTGCCAGCTCTCACAGGGGGGAGCGAGCGGAAGACCACCCCTACGAGCAGTACTTC. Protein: CASSHRGERAEDHPYEQYF.

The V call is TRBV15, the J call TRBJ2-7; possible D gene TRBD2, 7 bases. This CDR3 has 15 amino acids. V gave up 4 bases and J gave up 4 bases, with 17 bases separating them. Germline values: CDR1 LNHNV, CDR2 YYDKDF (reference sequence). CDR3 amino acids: CATSNSPGGFYEQYF. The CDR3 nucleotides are TGTGCCACCAGCAATTCCCCGGGGGGCTTTTACGAGCAGTACTTC.

The CDR3 region is CASSKTGAGNTIYF. As DNA, the CDR3 is TGTGCCAGCAGCAAGACAGGGGCTGGAAACACCATATATTTT. The J gene is TRBJ1-3, the V gene TRBV7-9, with TRBD1 matching over 8 bases. The CDR3 loop spans 14 amino acids. Trimming took 5 bases from V and 2 from J; bases not matched to a gene: 2. Germline V CDR1 and CDR2: SEHNR, FQNEAQ (reference sequence).

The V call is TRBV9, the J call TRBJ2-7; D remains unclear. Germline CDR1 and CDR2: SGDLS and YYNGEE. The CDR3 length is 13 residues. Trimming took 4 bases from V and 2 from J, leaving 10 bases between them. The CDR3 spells CASSPSIPYEQYF. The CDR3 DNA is TGTGCCAGCAGCCCCTCTATCCCCTACGAGCAGTACTTC.

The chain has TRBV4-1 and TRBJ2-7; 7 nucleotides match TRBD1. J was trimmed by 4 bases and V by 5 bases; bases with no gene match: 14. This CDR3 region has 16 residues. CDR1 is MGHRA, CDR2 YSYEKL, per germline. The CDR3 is CASSSISGQSIYEQYF. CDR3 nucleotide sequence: TGCGCCAGCAGCTCGATCTCGGGACAGAGTATATACGAGCAGTACTTC.

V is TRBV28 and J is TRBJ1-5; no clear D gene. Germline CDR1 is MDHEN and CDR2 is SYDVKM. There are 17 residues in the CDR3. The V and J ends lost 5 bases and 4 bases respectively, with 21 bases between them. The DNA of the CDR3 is TGTGCCAGCAGTCCCCGAACTCATCGAGTCTCTAATCAGCCCCAGCATTTT. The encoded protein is CASSPRTHRVSNQPQHF.

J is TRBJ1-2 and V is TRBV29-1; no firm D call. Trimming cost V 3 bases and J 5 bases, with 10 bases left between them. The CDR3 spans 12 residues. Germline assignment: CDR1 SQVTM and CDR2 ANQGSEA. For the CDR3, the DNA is TGCAGCGTTGACACCTTTGGTTATGGCTACACCTTC. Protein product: CSVDTFGYGYTF.

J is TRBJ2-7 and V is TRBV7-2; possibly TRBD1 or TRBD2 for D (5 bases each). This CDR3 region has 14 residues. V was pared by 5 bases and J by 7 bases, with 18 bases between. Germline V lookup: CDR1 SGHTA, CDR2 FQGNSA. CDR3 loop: CASSRERGPREQYF. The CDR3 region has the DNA TGTGCCAGCAGCCGGGAAAGGGGTCCCAGGGAGCAGTACTTC. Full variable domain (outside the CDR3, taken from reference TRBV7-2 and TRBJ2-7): GAGVSQSPSNKVTEKGKDVELRCDPISGHTALYWYRQSLGQGLEFLIYFQGNSAPDKSGLPSDRFSAERTGGSVSTLTIQRTQQEDSAVYLCASSRERGPREQYFGPGTRLTVT.

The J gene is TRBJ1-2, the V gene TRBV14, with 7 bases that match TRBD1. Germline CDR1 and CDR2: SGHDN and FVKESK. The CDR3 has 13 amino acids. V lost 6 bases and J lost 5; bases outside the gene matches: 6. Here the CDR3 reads CASSQGQLYGYTF. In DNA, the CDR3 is TGTGCCAGCAGTCAGGGACAGCTTTATGGCTACACCTTC. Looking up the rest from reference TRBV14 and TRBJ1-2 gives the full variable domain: EAGVTQFPSHSVIEKGQTVTLRCDPISGHDNLYWYRRVMGKEIKFLLHFVKESKQDESGMPNNRFLAERTGGTYSTLKVQPAELEDSGVYFCASSQGQLYGYTFGSGTRLTVV.

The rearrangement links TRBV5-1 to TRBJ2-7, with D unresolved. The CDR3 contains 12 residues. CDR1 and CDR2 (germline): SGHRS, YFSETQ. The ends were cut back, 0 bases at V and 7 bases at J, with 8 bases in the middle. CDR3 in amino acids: CASSLGNSEQYF. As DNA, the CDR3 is TGCGCCAGCAGCTTGGGGAACAGTGAGCAGTACTTC.